One and the same sample provided the 29 T cell receptor beta chains below, sequenced in a study of shared clonotypes between healthy human individuals. TCRdb's table, derived via immunoSEQ multiplex PCR, lists solely in-frame clones and lacks some. The sample consists of about 1 million clones, 75% to 85% of them appearing once. The sample taken for sequencing was memory CD4+ T cells from PBMCs. The subset: CD45RA-negative fraction. These receptor sequences come from a man younger than 35 in good health. Some clones in this sample may be carry-over from other donors' samples.

This chain connects TRBV10-1 to TRBJ1-1; perhaps TRBD1 as D (5 bases). Germline V lookup: CDR1 WNHNN, CDR2 SYGVQD (reference sequence). The germline V and J ends were trimmed by 5 bases and 6 bases, with 13 bases remaining between them. The CDR3 loop spans 13 amino acids. CDR3 sequence: CASSTGTRSEAFF. The DNA of the CDR3 is TGCGCCAGCAGTACCGGGACCCGATCTGAAGCTTTCTTT.

This clone has just one count. The chain joins TRBV5-1 to TRBJ2-7; D is perhaps TRBD2 (5 bases). The CDR3 consists of 16 residues. The germline gives CDR1 SGHRS, CDR2 YFSETQ. The ends were cut back, 2 bases at V and 4 bases at J, with 19 bases in the middle. CDR3 bases: TGCGCCAGCAGCTTTCACCCCGGAGCGGATGGGTACGAGCAGTACTTC. This translates into CASSFHPGADGYEQYF.

This clone has only one observation. V gene TRBV7-3 combines with J gene TRBJ2-2, with 8 bases fitting TRBD1. CDR1 and CDR2 (germline): SGHTA, FQGTGA. The length of the CDR3 is 16 residues. Germline trimming cut 4 bases from V and 2 bases from J; bases unmatched to any gene: 6. CDR3 protein: CASSYQTGANTGELFF. The DNA of the CDR3 is TGTGCCAGCAGCTACCAGACAGGGGCTAACACCGGGGAGCTGTTTTTT.

The chain carries TRBV18 and TRBJ2-7, with TRBD1 identical over 9 bases. With V trimmed by 3 bases and J by 3 bases, 6 bases remained unmatched. In germline, CDR1 is KGHSH, CDR2 LQKENI. CDR3 length: 15 residues. The CDR3 region has the DNA TGTGCCAGCTCACCCCAGGGACAGGGAGGCTACGAGCAGTACTTC. Protein: CASSPQGQGGYEQYF.

V gene TRBV27 combines with J gene TRBJ1-2; D is unclear. CDR3 length: 13 residues. V shed 5 bases and J shed 8 bases, with 15 bases lying between them. The germline V gene has CDR1 MNHEY and CDR2 SMNVEV (reference sequence). This CDR3 reads CASSPRGLGGYTF. In nucleotides, the CDR3 is TGTGCCAGCAGTCCAAGAGGGCTGGGGGGCTACACCTTC.

This clone was counted a single time. J is TRBJ2-7 and V is TRBV27, with 9 bases that match TRBD1. V shed 6 bases, J shed 4 bases, and the junction held 7 bases outside the gene matches. The CDR3 runs to 14 residues. Germline CDR1 and CDR2: MNHEY and SMNVEV (reference sequence). The CDR3 is CASSKNRGQYEQYF. DNA for the CDR3: TGTGCCAGCAGCAAAAACAGGGGGCAGTACGAGCAGTACTTC.

This sequence joins TRBV27 and TRBJ1-5; 8 positions agree with TRBD1. This CDR3 contains 15 residues. Per the germline V gene, CDR1 is MNHEY and CDR2 is SMNVEV (reference sequence). The trim removed 5 bases at V and 4 bases at J, leaving 7 bases unmatched. The CDR3 spells CASSDHRGANQPQHF. The CDR3 DNA sequence: TGTGCCAGCAGTGACCACAGGGGGGCGAATCAGCCCCAGCATTTT.

This clone came up a few times. The rearrangement links TRBV5-1 to TRBJ1-4; possibly TRBD1 for D (5 bases). Trimming removed 6 bases at V and 8 bases at J, with 26 bases between. Looked up from germline, CDR1 is SGHRS and CDR2 is YFSETQ. The length of the CDR3 is 17 residues. CDR3 coding DNA: TGCGCCAGCACCCTAGGGAGGCCATCCATTAGGGGAGAAAAACTGTTTTTT. Amino acids: CASTLGRPSIRGEKLFF.

In this sample, this clone turned up once. V is TRBV27 and J is TRBJ2-3; D is perhaps TRBD2 (6 bases). The CDR3 consists of 15 residues. Germline CDR1 MNHEY, CDR2 SMNVEV (reference sequence). Trimming pared 8 bases from V and 0 bases from J, leaving 15 bases between. The CDR3 sequence is CASLNAGTSTDTQYF. The CDR3, as DNA: TGTGCCAGCCTCAATGCCGGGACTAGCACAGATACGCAGTATTTT.

In its sample, this clone was seen a few times. The genes are TRBV10-3 and TRBJ2-1; 11 bases fit TRBD2. In germline, CDR1 is ENHRY, CDR2 SYGVKD. CDR3 length equals 15 residues. The junction had 8 bases not matched to a gene; V was cut back by 8 bases and J by 5 bases. The CDR3 sequence: CAIAEGLAEDNEQFF. CDR3 in DNA: TGTGCCATCGCGGAGGGACTAGCGGAAGACAATGAGCAGTTCTTC.

The gene calls are TRBV28 and TRBJ2-1, with 13 positions matching TRBD2. CDR3 size: 16 residues. With 5 bases clipped from V and 8 bases from J, the junction kept 9 bases outside the gene matches. Looked up from germline, CDR1 is MDHEN and CDR2 is SYDVKM. CDR3 nucleotides: TGTGCCAGCAGTCCCACCGGACTAGCGGGAGCGGATGAGCAGTTCTTC. It specifies CASSPTGLAGADEQFF.

In nucleotides, the CDR3 is TGTGCCTGGAGACAGGAAAAGGGCTACACCTTC. This translates into CAWRQEKGYTF. The chain combines TRBV30 with TRBJ1-2; maybe TRBD1 (5 bases). The germline CDR1 and CDR2 sequences are GTSNPN and SVGIG (reference sequence). Trimming stripped 3 bases from V and 8 bases from J, with 10 bases between. The CDR3 is made up of 11 amino acids.

The chain combines TRBV7-9 with TRBJ2-7; either TRBD1 or TRBD2 may fit D (5 bases each). Between the trimmed V and J ends, which lost 5 bases and 7 bases, there was a span of 24 bases. The CDR3 is 16 residues long. CDR1 is SEHNR, CDR2 FQNEAQ, per germline (reference sequence). The CDR3 coding sequence is TGTGCCAGCAGCCGACAAGGTCCGGGACCAACGGGAGAGCAGTACTTC. This encodes CASSRQGPGPTGEQYF.

The chain joins TRBV6-6 to TRBJ2-7; D perhaps matches TRBD2 (5 bases). Germline V gene sequence: CDR1 MNHNY, CDR2 SVGAGI (reference sequence). Between the trimmed V and J ends, which lost 0 bases and 3 bases, there was a span of 9 bases. The CDR3 is 14 amino acids. Here the CDR3 DNA reads TGTGCCAGCAGTTACTCGATAGAGGGCTACGAGCAGTACTTC. Its protein is CASSYSIEGYEQYF.

This chain connects TRBV6-1 to TRBJ1-5; tentative D call: TRBD1 (5 bases). The CDR3 has 14 amino acids. V lost 6 bases to trimming and J lost 5 bases, with 14 bases between them. The germline V gene encodes CDR1 MNHNS and CDR2 SASEGT. The CDR3 DNA is TGTGCCAGCAGGACGGGACCCTTTGATCAGCCCCAGCATTTT. Its translation is CASRTGPFDQPQHF.

The J gene is TRBJ1-4, the V gene TRBV28; no clear D gene. Trimming left V 5 bases short and J 3 bases short, with 7 bases between. The CDR3 spans 13 residues. The germline V gene encodes CDR1 MDHEN and CDR2 SYDVKM. Written as DNA, the CDR3 is TGTGCCAGCAGTACCGGGCCTAATGAAAAACTGTTTTTT. This encodes CASSTGPNEKLFF.

This sequence joins TRBV9 and TRBJ2-3; 14 bases match TRBD2. CDR1 and CDR2 from the germline V gene are SGDLS and YYNGEE. The length of the CDR3 is 16 residues. With V trimmed by 4 bases and J by 4 bases, 5 bases remained unmatched. The CDR3 DNA reads as TGTGCCAGCAGCCTAGGGACTAGCGGGAGTGCAGATACGCAGTATTTT. This gives the protein CASSLGTSGSADTQYF.

The V gene is TRBV27, the J gene TRBJ1-1; tentative D call: TRBD1 (6 bases). V was shortened by 5 bases and J by 6 bases, with 19 bases between the two germline ends. This CDR3 contains 15 residues. Per germline, CDR1 MNHEY and CDR2 SMNVEV (reference sequence). Here the CDR3 reads CASSPYRTEGAEAFF. Written as DNA, the CDR3 is TGTGCCAGCAGTCCATATCGGACAGAGGGGGCTGAAGCTTTCTTT.

This sequence joins TRBV18 and TRBJ1-5; D call uncertain. This CDR3 region has 21 residues. Germline V CDR1 and CDR2: KGHSH, LQKENI. Trimming removed 2 bases from V and 3 bases from J, with 29 bases in between. The CDR3 region is CASSPFFFSPAFRDNNQPQHF. In nucleotides, the CDR3 is TGTGCCAGCTCACCATTCTTTTTCTCCCCCGCTTTTCGGGATAACAATCAGCCCCAGCATTTT.

Comment on this clone: The sample has other DNA sequences that encode this CDR3 too. The CDR3 is CASSLLYEQYF. The CDR3 DNA reads as TGTGCCAGCAGTTTACTCTACGAGCAGTACTTC. This chain links TRBV28 with TRBJ2-7, with no clear D. Trimming stripped 2 bases from V and 3 bases from J, with 2 bases between. Per germline, CDR1 MDHEN and CDR2 SYDVKM. The CDR3 extends over 11 amino acids.

The chain carries TRBV11-3 and TRBJ1-1; no definite D call. The CDR3 covers 15 residues. V gave up 1 base and J gave up 6 bases, with 15 bases separating them. Germline lookup yields CDR1 SGHNT and CDR2 YENEEA. The DNA of the CDR3 is TGTGCCAGCAGCTTAGCACCTAACCTAGTTGCTGAAGCTTTCTTT. This gives the protein CASSLAPNLVAEAFF.

The chain carries TRBV21-1 and TRBJ2-1; the tabulated D call, TRBD2, remains unverified against the DNA. TRBV21-1 is a pseudogene segment. CDR3 size: 21 residues. Written as DNA, the CDR3 is TGTGCCAGCAGCGGATGGGTCGAGGTAGCGGGAGGAGGAGGTTCCTACAATGAGCAGTTCTTC. Encoded protein: CASSGWVEVAGGGGSYNEQFF.

This clone was counted once. The chain links TRBV28 to TRBJ2-5, with TRBD2 matching 8 bases. CDR1 is MDHEN, CDR2 SYDVKM, per germline. Unmatched junction bases numbered 12, after V lost 7 bases and J lost 5 bases. CDR3 length: 15 residues. In nucleotides, the CDR3 is TGTGCCAGCATGTTAAGCGGGAGTGGTCGGGAGACCCAGTACTTC. As protein: CASMLSGSGRETQYF.

The chain joins TRBV27 to TRBJ2-7; possible D gene TRBD1, 6 bases. V was shortened by 3 bases and J by 5 bases, with 14 bases between the two germline ends. Germline lookup yields CDR1 MNHEY and CDR2 SMNVEV (reference sequence). This CDR3 contains 14 residues. CDR3 loop: CASSFTQGRHEQYF. The CDR3 DNA follows: TGTGCCAGCAGTTTTACACAGGGAAGGCACGAGCAGTACTTC.

The chain links TRBV4-1 to TRBJ1-1, with D hard to call. Germline CDR1 MGHRA, CDR2 YSYEKL. The CDR3 runs to 17 residues. The V end was cut by 0 bases, the J end by 1 base, with 15 bases between. The CDR3 region has the DNA TGCGCCAGCAGCCAAGATCCCGGACGTCGGTCGAACACTGAAGCTTTCTTT. Its protein product is CASSQDPGRRSNTEAFF.

The chain joins TRBV27 to TRBJ2-1; D remains ambiguous. Trimming took off 1 base at V and 6 bases at J, with 10 bases between the two ends. CDR1 is MNHEY and CDR2 is SMNVEV in the germline V gene (reference sequence). There are 14 residues in the CDR3. CDR3 in DNA: TGTGCCAGCAGTTTATGGGCTAGTAGCAATGAGCAGTTCTTC. Translated, it gives CASSLWASSNEQFF.

This clone was recorded only once. The chain employs TRBV15 and TRBJ2-2; D uncertain. Trimming stripped 4 bases from V and 5 bases from J, with 5 bases between. Germline CDR1 LNHNV, CDR2 YYDKDF (reference sequence). The CDR3 has 12 amino acids. CDR3 residues: CATSILTGELFF. The CDR3 bases are TGTGCCACCAGCATTTTAACCGGGGAGCTGTTTTTT.

J is TRBJ1-1 and V is TRBV6-1, with D uncertain. This CDR3 has 16 amino acids. The V end was cut by 8 bases, the J end by 0 bases, with 19 bases between. Germline CDR1 is MNHNS and CDR2 is SASEGT. In DNA form, the CDR3 reads TGTGCCAGCGGTGGCTGGAGCTCAATTATGAACACTGAAGCTTTCTTT. This codes for CASGGWSSIMNTEAFF.

The chain recombines TRBV30 with TRBJ2-2; D uncertain. Trimming removed 5 bases at V and 5 bases at J, with 15 bases between. The V gene's germline CDR1 is GTSNPN and CDR2 SVGIG (reference sequence). The CDR3 totals 14 residues. CDR3 bases: TGTGCCTGGCATCGGACCGAATGGACCGGGGAGCTGTTTTTT. Protein sequence: CAWHRTEWTGELFF.